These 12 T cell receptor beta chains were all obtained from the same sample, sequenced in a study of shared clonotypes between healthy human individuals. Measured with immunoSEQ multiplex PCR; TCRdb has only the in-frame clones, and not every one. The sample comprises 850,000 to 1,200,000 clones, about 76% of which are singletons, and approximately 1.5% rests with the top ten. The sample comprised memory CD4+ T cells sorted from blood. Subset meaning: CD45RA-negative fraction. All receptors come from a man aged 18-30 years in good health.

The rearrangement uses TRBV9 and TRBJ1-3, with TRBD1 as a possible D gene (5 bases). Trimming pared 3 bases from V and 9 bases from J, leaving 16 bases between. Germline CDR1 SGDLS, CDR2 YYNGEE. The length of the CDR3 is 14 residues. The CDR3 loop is CASSAGTDLGTIYF. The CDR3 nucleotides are TGTGCCAGCAGCGCAGGGACGGACTTGGGCACCATATATTTT.

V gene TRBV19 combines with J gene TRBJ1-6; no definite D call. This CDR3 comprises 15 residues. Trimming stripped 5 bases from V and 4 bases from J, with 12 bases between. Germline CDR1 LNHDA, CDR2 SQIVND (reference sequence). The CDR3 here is CASSREDRYNSPLHF. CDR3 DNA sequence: TGTGCCAGTAGTCGGGAAGATAGATATAATTCACCCCTCCACTTT.

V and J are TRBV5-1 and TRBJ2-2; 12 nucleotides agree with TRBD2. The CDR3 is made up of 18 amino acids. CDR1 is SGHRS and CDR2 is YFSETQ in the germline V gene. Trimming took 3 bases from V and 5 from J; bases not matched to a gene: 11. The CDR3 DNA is TGCGCCAGCAGCTCCCCAGCTAGCGGGGGGGCCGGGACCGGGGAGCTGTTTTTT. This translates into CASSSPASGGAGTGELFF.

The chain's CDR3 is CASSQEGGQPGGQDSPLHF. In DNA form, the CDR3 reads TGCGCCAGCAGCCAAGAAGGAGGACAACCGGGAGGCCAGGACTCACCCCTCCACTTT. The gene calls are TRBV4-1 and TRBJ1-6; perhaps TRBD1 as D (5 bases). CDR1 is MGHRA and CDR2 is YSYEKL in the germline V gene. V was shortened by 0 bases and J by 10 bases, with 25 bases between the two germline ends. This CDR3 region has 19 residues.

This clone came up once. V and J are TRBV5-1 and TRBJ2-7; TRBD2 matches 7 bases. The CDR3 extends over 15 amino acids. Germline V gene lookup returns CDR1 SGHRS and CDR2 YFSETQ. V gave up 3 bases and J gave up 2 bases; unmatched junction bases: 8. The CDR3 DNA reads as TGCGCCAGCAGCTACGATCCCCGGGGGGCCTACGAGCAGTACTTC. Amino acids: CASSYDPRGAYEQYF.

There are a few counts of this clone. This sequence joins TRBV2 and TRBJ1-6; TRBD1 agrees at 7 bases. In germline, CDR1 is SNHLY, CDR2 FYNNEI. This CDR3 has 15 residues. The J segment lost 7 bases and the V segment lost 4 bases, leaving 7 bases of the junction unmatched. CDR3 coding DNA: TGTGCCAGCAGTGGCCCCCGGGGACAGAATTCACCCCTCCACTTT. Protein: CASSGPRGQNSPLHF.

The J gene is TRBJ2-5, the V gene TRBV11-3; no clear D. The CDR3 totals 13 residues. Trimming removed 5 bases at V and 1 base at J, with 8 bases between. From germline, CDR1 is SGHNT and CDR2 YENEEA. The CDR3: CASSLSLQETQYF. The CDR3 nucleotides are TGTGCCAGCAGCCTATCCCTCCAAGAGACCCAGTACTTC. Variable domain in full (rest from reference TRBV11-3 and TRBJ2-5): EAGVVQSPRYKIIEKKQPVAFWCNPISGHNTLYWYLQNLGQGPELLIRYENEEAVDDSQLPKDRFSAERLKGVDSTLKIQPAELGDSAVYLCASSLSLQETQYFGPGTRLLVL.

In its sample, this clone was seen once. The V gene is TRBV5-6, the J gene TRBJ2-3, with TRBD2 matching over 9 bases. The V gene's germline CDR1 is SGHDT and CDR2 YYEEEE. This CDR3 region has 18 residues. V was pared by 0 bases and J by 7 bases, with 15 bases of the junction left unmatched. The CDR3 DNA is TGTGCCAGCAGCTTGGAACTAGCGGGCACTTCAAACGTAAATACGCAGTATTTT. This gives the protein CASSLELAGTSNVNTQYF.

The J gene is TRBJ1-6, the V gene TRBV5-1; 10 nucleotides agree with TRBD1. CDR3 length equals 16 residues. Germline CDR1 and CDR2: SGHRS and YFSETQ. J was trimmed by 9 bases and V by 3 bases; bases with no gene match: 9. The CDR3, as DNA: TGCGCCAGCAGCTCTGGGACAGGGGCTGGTGGTTCACCCCTCCACTTT. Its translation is CASSSGTGAGGSPLHF.

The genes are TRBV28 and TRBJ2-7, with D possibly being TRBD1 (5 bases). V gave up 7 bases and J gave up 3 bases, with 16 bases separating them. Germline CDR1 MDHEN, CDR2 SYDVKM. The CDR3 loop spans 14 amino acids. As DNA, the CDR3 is TGTGCCAGCACCACCCCCGGGCAGGGCTACGAGCAGTACTTC. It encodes CASTTPGQGYEQYF.

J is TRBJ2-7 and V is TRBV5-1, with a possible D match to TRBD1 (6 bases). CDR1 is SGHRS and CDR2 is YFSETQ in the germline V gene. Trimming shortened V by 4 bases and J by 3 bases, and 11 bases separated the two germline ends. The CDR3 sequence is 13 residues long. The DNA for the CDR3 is TGCGCCAGCAGCCCAGGGGATGGCTACGAGCAGTACTTC. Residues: CASSPGDGYEQYF.

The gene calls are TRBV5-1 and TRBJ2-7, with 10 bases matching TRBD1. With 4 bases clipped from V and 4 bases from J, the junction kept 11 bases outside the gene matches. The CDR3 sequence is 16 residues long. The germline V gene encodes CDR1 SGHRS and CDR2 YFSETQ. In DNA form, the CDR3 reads TGCGCCAGCAGCCCTGGGACAGGGGCGAACTTTTACGAGCAGTACTTC. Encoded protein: CASSPGTGANFYEQYF. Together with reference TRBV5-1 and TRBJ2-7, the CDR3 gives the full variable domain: KAGVTQTPRYLIKTRGQQVTLSCSPISGHRSVSWYQQTPGQGLQFLFEYFSETQRNKGNFPGRFSGRQFSNSRSEMNVSTLELGDSALYLCASSPGTGANFYEQYFGPGTRLTVT.